The sequence of this T cell receptor (beta chain) was determined in a study of T cell responses to AZD1222 COVID-19 vaccine. Study findings and constraints: Spike-wide vaccine-associated CD4 TCRs dominated at 160-218 and 743-854.

Profiling relied on immunoSEQ multiplex PCR, and the TCRdb table lists in-frame clones only, not all of them. Of some 130,000 clones listed, approximately 88% are singletons. The CDR3 runs 12 residues. CDR1 and CDR2 from the germline V gene are MNHEY and SVGEGT. V was clipped by 2 bases and J by 7 bases, with 5 bases between them. Worth noting for this clone: The target antigen is unknown.

Second-dose groups at about 4 or about 12 weeks were pooled. The starting material was peripheral blood, obtained 28 days after the second AZD1222 dose. The chain links TRBV6-2 or TRBV6-3 to TRBJ2-2, with unresolved D. This clonotype originated in an adult who received the AZD1222 COVID-19 vaccine. CDR3 in amino acids: CASSYVYGELFF. CDR3 DNA sequence: TGTGCCAGCAGTTACGTCTACGGGGAGCTGTTTTTT.